The clone carrying this T cell receptor (beta chain) occurred a few times. Germline assignment: CDR1 MNHNS and CDR2 SASEGT. The CDR3 length is 15 residues. With 2 bases clipped from V and 0 bases from J, the junction kept 3 bases outside the gene matches. Only in-frame clones appear in the TCRdb table, and some are missing; sequencing was by immunoSEQ multiplex PCR. The sample has approximately 200,000 clones, approximately 90% seen once. The data stem from a study of blood T cell repertoires in COVID-19. Study information: Sample material is recorded as cDNA or gDNA derived from T cells, B-cell-depleted T cells, or PBMCs.

The gene calls are TRBV6-1 and TRBJ2-5; 7 bases are a match to TRBD1. Source material: PBMCs or T cells enriched from blood (not recorded which). This sequence was found in a man under 40 who had recovered from COVID-19. The CDR3 DNA reads TGTGCCAGCAGTGAAAACAGGGGTAACCAAGAGACCCAGTACTTC. It translates to CASSENRGNQETQYF.